This T cell receptor (beta chain) was profiled in a study of T-cell memory formation after mild COVID-19. Study-level results: Clones shrinking from day 15 to 85 showed even CD4/CD8 mixes; later expanders tilted CD4+. There were some responding clones in pre-infection memory, which suggested that cross-reactive memory had joined.

V lost 2 bases and J lost 5; bases outside the gene matches: 4. The CDR3 totals 15 residues. Germline CDR1 reads LNHDA; CDR2 reads SQIVND (reference sequence). Regarding this clonotype: Its target is unknown.

One entry per CDR3 protein, called by TCRdb with MiXCR from the 5' RACE reads. Among 540,000 or so distinct CDR3 sequences listed, around 21% were seen once. The sequence was obtained from an adult woman who had mild COVID-19 (a few samples of this study predate the infection). Cell type and time point are not known. Sample: PBMCs or a T cell subset sorted from them (not recorded which). The rearrangement uses TRBV19 and TRBJ2-5, with 11 bases that match TRBD2. The CDR3 DNA reads as TGTGCCAGTAGTATATCGTTAGCGGGAGGGGAGACCCAGTACTTC. Its protein is CASSISLAGGETQYF.